Each of the 10 T cell receptor beta chains below was sequenced from the same sample in a study of CD8 T cells in ankylosing spondylitis. TCRdb redid the calling of the 5' RACE reads with MiXCR, one entry per CDR3 protein. The sample includes fewer than 500,000 distinct CDR3 sequences, approximately 20% of them seen just once. Their antigens remain unidentified. Study-level findings and limits: Blood of patients with ankylosing spondylitis appeared to be characterized by a TCR beta motif of seven or eight highly homologous variants.

Sequencing was performed on blood, either unsorted or a sorted T cell fraction (not recorded which). The receptors were gathered from a male donor with ankylosing spondylitis.

This clonotype was seen a few times. The gene calls are TRBV20-1 and TRBJ2-3; D may match TRBD1 or TRBD2 (5 bases each). CDR3 size: 14 residues. V was cut by 0 bases and J by 4 bases, with 11 bases left in between. Germline loops: CDR1 DFQATT, CDR2 SNEGSKA (reference sequence). This CDR3 reads CSARDRGTADTQYF. CDR3 coding DNA: TGCAGTGCTAGAGATCGTGGGACGGCAGATACGCAGTATTTT.

The chain joins TRBV7-3 to TRBJ1-5; 9 positions match TRBD1. The V gene's germline CDR1 is SGHTA and CDR2 FQGTGA. This CDR3 has 18 residues. Losses at the gene ends were 4 bases for V and 2 bases for J; bases not matched to a gene: 12. Written as DNA, the CDR3 is TGTGCCAGCAGCTGTGGGGACAGGGTGAATAAGGGCAATCAGCCCCAGCATTTT. Translating gives CASSCGDRVNKGNQPQHF.

The chain recombines TRBV6-1 with TRBJ1-2; 8 positions match TRBD1. Trimming at V came to 6 bases and at J to 2 bases, leaving 8 bases not matched to a gene. The germline gives CDR1 MNHNS, CDR2 SASEGT. The CDR3 length is 15 residues. The CDR3 spells CASSPGQGRNYGYTF. Written as DNA, the CDR3 is TGTGCCAGCAGCCCCGGACAGGGCCGCAACTATGGCTACACCTTC.

This clonotype was seen only a few times. This chain links TRBV5-1 with TRBJ2-1; 10 nucleotides line up with TRBD2. This CDR3 comprises 15 residues. In germline, CDR1 is SGHRS, CDR2 YFSETQ. V shed 0 bases, J shed 8 bases, and the junction held 5 bases outside the gene matches. The DNA of the CDR3 is TGCGCCAGCAGCTTGGTTCTAGCGGGAGATGATGAGCAGTTCTTC. Translation gives CASSLVLAGDDEQFF.

In this sample, this clonotype turned up a few times. V is TRBV29-1 and J is TRBJ2-1; D may be TRBD2 (6 bases). With 5 bases removed from V and 10 bases from J, the gap between germline ends came to 12 bases. The CDR3 spans 11 residues. Per germline, CDR1 SQVTM and CDR2 ANQGSEA. As DNA, the CDR3 is TGCAGCGTTAGGAGGGCAAGGGAGCAGTTCTTC. Residues: CSVRRAREQFF.

There are a few counts of this clonotype. V usage is TRBV5-4 and J usage is TRBJ2-5, with 7 bases that match TRBD2. Germline V gene sequence: CDR1 SGHNT, CDR2 YYREEE (reference sequence). The CDR3 consists of 13 residues. V dropped 3 bases and J dropped 4; count of bases not matched to a gene: 3. CDR3 protein: CASSWGGGETQYF. In DNA form, the CDR3 reads TGTGCCAGCAGCTGGGGGGGGGGAGAGACCCAGTACTTC.

This clonotype occurred many times. One junction end does not reproduce the germline sequence, and a read error may be involved. The V call is TRBV7-7, the J call TRBJ2-1; D is uncertain. Per the germline V gene, CDR1 is SSHAT and CDR2 is FNYEAQ (reference sequence). The CDR3 is 13 amino acids. The CDR3 DNA follows: TGTGCCAGCAGCTTAGACTCCCACAATGAGCAGTTCTTC. Amino acids: CASSLDSHNEQFF.

A few counts support this clonotype. The chain has TRBV5-8 and TRBJ2-2, with D possibly TRBD1 on 6 matching bases. V was pared by 4 bases and J by 1 base, with 8 bases between. The CDR3 loop spans 14 amino acids. CDR1 is SGHTS, CDR2 YDEGEE, per germline. CDR3 DNA: TGTGCCAGCAGCATGACAGGGAACACCGGGGAGCTGTTTTTT. This sequence encodes CASSMTGNTGELFF.

The chain uses TRBV5-1 and TRBJ2-3; 11 positions match TRBD2. The CDR3 has 16 amino acids. After removal of 4 bases from V and 0 bases from J, the junction contained 4 bases not matched to a gene. CDR1 is SGHRS, CDR2 YFSETQ, per germline. The CDR3 reads CASSSLAGGSTDTQYF. Here the CDR3 DNA reads TGCGCCAGCAGCAGTTTAGCGGGAGGGAGCACAGATACGCAGTATTTT.

This clonotype occurred a few times. This chain connects TRBV28 to TRBJ2-1; possible D gene TRBD2, 6 bases. The CDR3 extends over 14 amino acids. Germline V gives CDR1 MDHEN, CDR2 SYDVKM. The V end lost 9 bases, the J end lost 0 bases, and 12 bases lay between the germline ends. The CDR3 reads CASNSGGSYNEQFF. The CDR3 DNA is TGTGCCAGTAATAGCGGAGGCTCCTACAATGAGCAGTTCTTC.